The rows below give T cell receptor beta chains drawn from one sample of a study of multiple sclerosis patients with progressive multifocal leukoencephalopathy. Sequenced by immunoSEQ multiplex PCR; TCRdb stores in-frame clones only, minus some. Of 25,000 to 35,000 clones in the sample, 80% to 95% were seen once. Material: PBMCs. These receptors all come from a man aged 30 to 45 with multiple sclerosis. The CDR3 runs from the conserved cysteine through the conserved F or W. A D gene is named only where the DNA matches it firmly. Rows give clone size only sometimes, using once, few, many, or a class for an expanded clone.

TRBV5-1	TRBJ2-3	NA	TRBD1	CASSLDRGRTDTQYF	TGCGCCAGCAGCTTGGACAGGGGAAGGACAGATACGCAGTATTTT
TRBV10-3	TRBJ1-2	NA	TRBD1	CAISEPGDSQHLYGYTF	TGTGCCATCAGTGAGCCTGGGGACAGCCAGCACCTCTATGGCTACACCTTC
TRBV6-5	TRBJ2-1	NA	TRBD2	CASSYLRLAGGNEQFF	TGTGCCAGCAGTTACCTAAGACTAGCGGGAGGCAATGAGCAGTTCTTC
TRBV11-3	TRBJ1-2	NA	NA	CASRPLGDGYTF	TGTGCCAGCAGGCCCCTCGGAGATGGCTACACCTTC
TRBV5-1	TRBJ1-3	once	NA	CASSLDTGIGNTIYF	TGCGCCAGCAGCTTGGATACAGGGATAGGAAACACCATATATTTT
TRBV4-2	TRBJ2-5	NA	TRBD2	CASSPPGLAGGPSRGEETQYF	TGTGCCAGCAGCCCCCCGGGACTAGCGGGAGGGCCGTCAAGGGGGGAAGAGACCCAGTACTTC
TRBV7-2	TRBJ2-2	NA	NA	CASSLPDTGLTGELFF	TGTGCCAGCAGCTTACCGGACACGGGACTCACAGGGGAGCTGTTTTTT
TRBV4-1	TRBJ2-3	NA	NA	CASSLKLGRDTQYF	TGCGCCAGCAGCCTAAAGTTGGGGCGAGATACGCAGTATTTT
TRBV13	TRBJ1-3	NA	NA	CASSLGRVISGNTIYF	TGTGCCAGCAGCTTAGGGCGGGTAATCTCTGGAAACACCATATATTTT
TRBV7-9	TRBJ2-2	NA	TRBD1	CASSDRDRNTGELFF	TGTGCCAGCAGCGACCGGGACAGGAACACCGGGGAGCTGTTTTTT
TRBV10-3	TRBJ2-5	NA	NA	CAISEPPAGAQYF	TGTGCCATCAGTGAGCCCCCGGCTGGGGCCCAGTACTTC
TRBV6-5	TRBJ2-3	few	TRBD2	CASRRLAGGPDTQYF	TGTGCCAGCAGGCGACTAGCGGGAGGGCCAGATACGCAGTATTTT
TRBV12-5	TRBJ2-5	NA	NA	CASGLGDQETQYF	TGTGCTAGTGGTTTAGGCGACCAAGAGACCCAGTACTTC
TRBV7-3	TRBJ2-1	NA	NA	CASSTGTYNEQFF	TGTGCCAGCAGCACCGGGACCTACAATGAGCAGTTCTTC
TRBV9	TRBJ1-2	NA	TRBD1	CASSVEGQGYYGYTF	TGTGCCAGCAGCGTAGAGGGACAGGGGTACTATGGCTACACCTTC
TRBV4-3	TRBJ2-7	NA	TRBD2	CASSRGLAAFYEQYF	TGCGCCAGCAGCCGAGGACTAGCGGCTTTCTACGAGCAGTACTTC
TRBV6-5	TRBJ2-7	NA	NA	CASSRWQSSYEQYF	TGTGCCAGCAGTAGGTGGCAGTCCTCCTACGAGCAGTACTTC
TRBV7-2	TRBJ2-1	NA	NA	CASSLGRPRGQFF	TGTGCCAGCAGCTTAGGGAGACCCAGGGGGCAGTTCTTC
TRBV9	TRBJ1-3	once	TRBD1	CASSPRSTGVAGNTIYF	TGTGCCAGCAGCCCCCGCTCGACAGGGGTCGCTGGAAACACCATATATTTT
TRBV7-2	TRBJ1-1	NA	NA	CASSRYEDTEAFF	TGTGCCAGCAGCCGGTATGAGGACACTGAAGCTTTCTTT
TRBV9	TRBJ2-5	NA	TRBD2	CASSAQLAVGETQYF	TGTGCCAGCAGCGCTCAGCTAGCGGTGGGGGAGACCCAGTACTTC
TRBV4-3	TRBJ1-4	NA	NA	CASSQDNRRGEKLFF	TGCGCCAGCAGCCAAGATAACAGACGTGGTGAAAAACTGTTTTTT
TRBV7-9	TRBJ2-1	once	NA	CASSLSWTRKMSSYNEQFF	TGTGCCAGCAGCTTATCCTGGACTCGCAAGATGAGCTCCTACAATGAGCAGTTCTTC
TRBV7-2	TRBJ1-2	NA	TRBD1	CASSAGRQGARYGYTF	TGTGCCAGCAGCGCCGGGAGGCAGGGGGCGCGCTATGGCTACACCTTC
TRBV6-5	TRBJ1-1	NA	NA	CASSPYDPVDTEAFF	TGTGCCAGCAGTCCTTATGATCCCGTGGACACTGAAGCTTTCTTT
TRBV7-6	TRBJ2-5	NA	NA	CASSGRGFETQYF	TGTGCCAGCAGCGGCCGGGGCTTTGAGACCCAGTACTTC
TRBV7-8	TRBJ1-5	NA	NA	CASSPSGEPQHF	TGTGCCAGCAGCCCGTCCGGGGAGCCCCAGCATTTT
TRBV4-3	TRBJ2-2	few	NA	CASSQDTVGGTAGELFF	TGCGCCAGCAGCCAAGATACAGTCGGAGGTACTGCCGGGGAGCTGTTTTTT
TRBV9	TRBJ2-2	NA	TRBD1	CASSVTQLQGTGELFF	TGTGCCAGCAGCGTCACCCAGTTACAGGGGACCGGGGAGCTGTTTTTT
TRBV11-2	TRBJ1-1	few	TRBD1	CASSFEAGGTEAFF	TGTGCCAGCAGCTTTGAGGCAGGGGGCACTGAAGCTTTCTTT
TRBV18	TRBJ2-1	NA	TRBD2	CASSPTSGGSYNEQFF	TGTGCCAGCTCACCCACTAGCGGAGGTTCCTACAATGAGCAGTTCTTC
TRBV2	TRBJ1-2	NA	NA	CASSDRWIVYGYTF	TGTGCCAGCAGTGATCGGTGGATCGTCTATGGCTACACCTTC
TRBV7-2	TRBJ2-1	NA	TRBD2	CASSPSSGSSYNEQFF	TGTGCCAGCAGCCCCTCTAGCGGAAGCTCCTACAATGAGCAGTTCTTC
TRBV7-6	TRBJ2-5	NA	TRBD2	CASSLPGRGRETQYF	TGTGCCAGCAGCTTACCCGGGAGGGGCCGGGAGACCCAGTACTTC
TRBV19	TRBJ1-5	NA	TRBD1	CASSTTGKRQPQHF	TGTGCCAGTAGTACGACAGGGAAACGCCAGCCCCAGCATTTT
TRBV27	TRBJ2-1	NA	TRBD1	CASTQTGHNEQFF	TGTGCCAGCACCCAGACAGGGCACAATGAGCAGTTCTTC